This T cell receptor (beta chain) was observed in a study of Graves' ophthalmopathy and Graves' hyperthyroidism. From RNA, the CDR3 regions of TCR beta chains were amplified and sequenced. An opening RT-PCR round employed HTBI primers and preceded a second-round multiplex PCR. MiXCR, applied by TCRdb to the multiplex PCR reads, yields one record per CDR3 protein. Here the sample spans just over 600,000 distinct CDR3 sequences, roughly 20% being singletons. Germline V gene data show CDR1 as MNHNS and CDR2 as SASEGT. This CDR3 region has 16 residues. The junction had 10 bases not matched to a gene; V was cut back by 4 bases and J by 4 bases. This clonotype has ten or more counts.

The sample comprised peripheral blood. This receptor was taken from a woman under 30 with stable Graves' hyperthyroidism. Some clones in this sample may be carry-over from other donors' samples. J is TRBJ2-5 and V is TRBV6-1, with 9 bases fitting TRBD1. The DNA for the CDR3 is TGTGCCAGCAGTGGCTACCGGGACAGGGATCCAGAGACCCAGTACTTC. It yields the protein CASSGYRDRDPETQYF.